The rows below give T cell receptor beta chains drawn from one sample of a study of cytomegalovirus exposure and HLA in healthy donors. Sequencing was performed with immunoSEQ multiplex PCR; in TCRdb, only in-frame clones are kept and a portion is missing. In the table there are around 150,000 clones, less than 80% of which are singletons. Sequencing input: PBMCs. All receptors come from a man aged 35-49 years in good health and CMV-seronegative. Each CDR3 is given with its conserved first and last residue. The D gene is left open where the match is weak. Expanded clones get a size class; other rows say once, few or many, or leave the size out.

DNA	CDR3	V	D	J	size
TGTGCTAGCAGCTTAGACCGGGGCCAAGAGACCCAGTACTTC	CASSLDRGQETQYF	TRBV7-7	-	TRBJ2-5	-
TGTGCCAGCCGGGGAGGGGGGGAGCTGTTTTTT	CASRGGGELFF	TRBV6-1	TRBD2	TRBJ2-2	-
TGTGCCAGCTCACCGGGACAGGGGCCCTCCAATGAGCAGTTCTTC	CASSPGQGPSNEQFF	TRBV18	TRBD1	TRBJ2-1	-
TGTGCCTGGCCGGGTTCCGCCTATGGCTACACCTTC	CAWPGSAYGYTF	TRBV9	-	TRBJ1-2	-
TGTGCCAGCAGCGAAGTAGCGGGGGTAGCAGATACGCAGTATTTT	CASSEVAGVADTQYF	TRBV7-3	TRBD2	TRBJ2-3	-
TGCGCCAGCAGCCAAGATCGGCGGGGGCCCTACGAGCAGTACTTC	CASSQDRRGPYEQYF	TRBV4-3	-	TRBJ2-7	-
TGCGCCAGCAGTGCAGGGACAGTTAACTATGGCTACACCTTC	CASSAGTVNYGYTF	TRBV10-2	TRBD1	TRBJ1-2	-
TGCGCCAGCAGCCAAGAGGCGACAGGGGTAGCTGGAAACACCATATATTTT	CASSQEATGVAGNTIYF	TRBV4-3	TRBD1	TRBJ1-3	-
TGCGCCAGCAGCTACGGGACAGGGCACGACGAGCAGTACTTC	CASSYGTGHDEQYF	TRBV5-1	TRBD1	TRBJ2-7	-
TGTGCCAGCAGACCATCAGGGATCGGGGAGCTGTTTTTT	CASRPSGIGELFF	TRBV6-1	-	TRBJ2-2	-
TGTGCCAGCGGTTGGACAGGCCAGCATGAGCAGTTCTTC	CASGWTGQHEQFF	TRBV6-5	TRBD1	TRBJ2-1	-
TGCGCCAGCAGCCAAGGCGTCCAGGATGGCTACACCTTC	CASSQGVQDGYTF	TRBV4-1	-	TRBJ1-2	-
TGTGCCAGCAGCTTTCAAGCGAACACTGAAGCTTTCTTT	CASSFQANTEAFF	TRBV7-3	-	TRBJ1-1	few
TGTGCCAGCAGGAGGAGGACAGGCAATCAGCCCCAGCATTTT	CASRRRTGNQPQHF	TRBV6-5	-	TRBJ1-5	-
TGCAGCGTTGAGGACAGGGACCGTGAGCAGTTCTTC	CSVEDRDREQFF	TRBV29-1	TRBD1	TRBJ2-1	-
TGTGCCAGCAGCTTAAGCTCTGCAACTAATGAAAAACTGTTTTTT	CASSLSSATNEKLFF	TRBV7-2	-	TRBJ1-4	-
TGTGCTAGTGGTTTGGTACTTAGGGGCCAGGGAAACACCGGGGAGCTGTTTTTT	CASGLVLRGQGNTGELFF	TRBV12-5	-	TRBJ2-2	-
TGTGCCAGGAAGGACAGGGTATACCACGAGCAGTACTTC	CARKDRVYHEQYF	TRBV21-1	-	TRBJ2-7	-
TGCGCCAGCAGCCAAGGGACAGGGTTGGGCGAGCAGTACTTC	CASSQGTGLGEQYF	TRBV4-1	TRBD1	TRBJ2-7	few
TGTGCCAGCAGGCTCCGGGGCACAGATACGCAGTATTTT	CASRLRGTDTQYF	TRBV6-5	-	TRBJ2-3	-
TGCGCCAGCAGCTTGTGGACAGACAATGAGCAGTTCTTC	CASSLWTDNEQFF	TRBV5-1	-	TRBJ2-1	-
TGTGCCAGCAGCTCTAGGAGGGAAAGGAACTATGGCTACACCTTC	CASSSRRERNYGYTF	TRBV7-6	-	TRBJ1-2	once